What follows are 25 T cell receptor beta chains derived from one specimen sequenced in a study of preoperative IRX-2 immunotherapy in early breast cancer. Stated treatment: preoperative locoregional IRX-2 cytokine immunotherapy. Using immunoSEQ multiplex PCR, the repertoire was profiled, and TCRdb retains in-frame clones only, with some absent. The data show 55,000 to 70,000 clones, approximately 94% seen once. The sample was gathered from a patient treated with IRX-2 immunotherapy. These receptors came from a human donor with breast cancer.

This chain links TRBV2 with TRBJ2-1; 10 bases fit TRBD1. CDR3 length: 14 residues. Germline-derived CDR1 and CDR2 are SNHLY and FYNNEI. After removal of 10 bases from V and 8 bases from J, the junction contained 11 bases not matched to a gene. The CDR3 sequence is CATKRDRGSDEQFF. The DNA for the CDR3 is TGTGCCACGAAAAGGGACAGGGGATCCGATGAGCAGTTCTTC.

The CDR3 DNA follows: TGTGCCAGCAGCTCCTCTCAGGGGGATAGAGGCTACACCTTC. Protein sequence: CASSSSQGDRGYTF. This sequence joins TRBV16 and TRBJ1-2; the match to TRBD1 covers 7 bases. The junction had 11 bases not matched to a gene; V was cut back by 5 bases and J by 8 bases. Germline V CDR1 and CDR2: KGHSY, FQNENV. The CDR3 extends over 14 amino acids.

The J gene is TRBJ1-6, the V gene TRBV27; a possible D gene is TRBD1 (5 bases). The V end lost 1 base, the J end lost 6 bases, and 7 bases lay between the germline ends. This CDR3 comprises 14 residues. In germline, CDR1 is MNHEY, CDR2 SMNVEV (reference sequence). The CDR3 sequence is CASSLWGSNSPLHF. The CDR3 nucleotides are TGTGCCAGCAGTTTATGGGGGAGTAATTCACCCCTCCACTTT.

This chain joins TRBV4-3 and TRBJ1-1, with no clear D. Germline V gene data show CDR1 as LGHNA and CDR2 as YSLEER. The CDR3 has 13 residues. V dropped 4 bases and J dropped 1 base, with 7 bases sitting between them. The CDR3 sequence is CASSRSPNTEAFF. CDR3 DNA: TGCGCCAGCAGCCGGTCCCCGAACACTGAAGCTTTCTTT.

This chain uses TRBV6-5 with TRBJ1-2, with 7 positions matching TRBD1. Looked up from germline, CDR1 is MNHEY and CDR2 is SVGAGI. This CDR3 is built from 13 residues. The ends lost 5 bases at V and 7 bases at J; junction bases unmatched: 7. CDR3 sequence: CASSADRVFGYTF. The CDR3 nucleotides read TGTGCCAGCAGTGCTGACAGGGTGTTTGGCTACACCTTC.

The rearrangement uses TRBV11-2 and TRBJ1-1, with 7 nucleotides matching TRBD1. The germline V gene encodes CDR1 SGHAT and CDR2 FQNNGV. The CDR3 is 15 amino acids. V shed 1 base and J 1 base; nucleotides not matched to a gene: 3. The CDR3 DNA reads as TGTGCCAGCAGCTTAGTCAGGGGGGCGAACACTGAAGCTTTCTTT. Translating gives CASSLVRGANTEAFF.

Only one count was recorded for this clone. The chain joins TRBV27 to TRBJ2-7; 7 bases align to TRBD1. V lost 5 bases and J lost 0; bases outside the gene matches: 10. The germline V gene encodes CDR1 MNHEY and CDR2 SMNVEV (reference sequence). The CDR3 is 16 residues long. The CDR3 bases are TGTGCCAGCAGTAAATTAATGACAGGGATCTCCTACGAGCAGTACTTC. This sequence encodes CASSKLMTGISYEQYF.

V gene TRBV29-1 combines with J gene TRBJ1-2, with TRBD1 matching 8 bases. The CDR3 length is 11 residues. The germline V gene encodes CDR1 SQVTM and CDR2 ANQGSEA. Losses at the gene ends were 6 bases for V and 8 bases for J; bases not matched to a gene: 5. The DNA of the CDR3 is TGCAGCGTGGGACAGGAAGACGGCTACACCTTC. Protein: CSVGQEDGYTF.

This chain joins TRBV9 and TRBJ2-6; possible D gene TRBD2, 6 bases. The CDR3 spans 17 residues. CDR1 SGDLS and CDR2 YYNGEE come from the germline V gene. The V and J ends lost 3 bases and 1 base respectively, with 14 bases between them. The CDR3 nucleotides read TGTGCCAGCAGCGCCGGGACTCGTCGTTCTGGGGCCAACGTCCTGACTTTC. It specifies CASSAGTRRSGANVLTF.

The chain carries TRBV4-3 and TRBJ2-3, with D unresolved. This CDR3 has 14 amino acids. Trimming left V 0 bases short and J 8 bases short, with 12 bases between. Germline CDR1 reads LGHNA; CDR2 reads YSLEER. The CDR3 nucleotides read TGCGCCAGCAGCCAAGATCTTTCAGGCCGTACGCAGTATTTT. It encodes CASSQDLSGRTQYF.

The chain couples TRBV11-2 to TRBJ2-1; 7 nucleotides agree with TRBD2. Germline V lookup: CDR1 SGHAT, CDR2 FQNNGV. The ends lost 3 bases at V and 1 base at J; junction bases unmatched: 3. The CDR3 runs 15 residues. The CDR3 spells CASSLSSGSYNEQFF. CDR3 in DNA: TGTGCCAGCAGCTTGTCTAGCGGATCCTACAATGAGCAGTTCTTC.

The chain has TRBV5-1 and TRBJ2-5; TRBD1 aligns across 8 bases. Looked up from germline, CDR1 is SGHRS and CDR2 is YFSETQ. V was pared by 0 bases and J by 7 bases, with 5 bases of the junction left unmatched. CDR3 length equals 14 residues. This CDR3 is CASSLETGAPTQYF. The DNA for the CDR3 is TGCGCCAGCAGCTTGGAGACAGGGGCCCCGACCCAGTACTTC.

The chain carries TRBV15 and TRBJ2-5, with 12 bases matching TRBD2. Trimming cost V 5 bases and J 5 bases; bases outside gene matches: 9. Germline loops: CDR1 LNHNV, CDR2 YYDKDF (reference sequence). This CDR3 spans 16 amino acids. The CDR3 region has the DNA TGTGCCACCAGCGCTCAACTAGCGGGGGGACCCGAGACCCAGTACTTC. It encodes CATSAQLAGGPETQYF.

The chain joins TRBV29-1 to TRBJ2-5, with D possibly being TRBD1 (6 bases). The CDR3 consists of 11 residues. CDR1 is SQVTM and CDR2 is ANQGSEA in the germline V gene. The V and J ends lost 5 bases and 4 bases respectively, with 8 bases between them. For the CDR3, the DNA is TGCAGCGTTACCAGGGGAGAGACCCAGTACTTC. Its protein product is CSVTRGETQYF.

In DNA, the CDR3 is TGTGCCAGTAGGCAGGGCAGGACCCAGCATTTT. It yields the protein CASRQGRTQHF. The genes are TRBV19 and TRBJ1-5; a possible D gene is TRBD1 (5 bases). Germline values: CDR1 LNHDA, CDR2 SQIVND (reference sequence). With 6 bases removed from V and 11 bases from J, the gap between germline ends came to 11 bases. The CDR3 has 11 residues. Together with reference TRBV19 and TRBJ1-5, the CDR3 gives the full variable domain: DGGITQSPKYLFRKEGQNVTLSCEQNLNHDAMYWYRQDPGQGLRLIYYSQIVNDFQKGDIAEGYSVSREKKESFPLTVTSAQKNPTAFYLCASRQGRTQHFGDGTRLSIL.

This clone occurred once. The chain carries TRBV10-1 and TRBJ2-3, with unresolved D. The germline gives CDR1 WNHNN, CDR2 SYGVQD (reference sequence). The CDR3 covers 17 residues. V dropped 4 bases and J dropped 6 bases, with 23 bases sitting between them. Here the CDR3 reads CASSGRWWALLEDTQYF. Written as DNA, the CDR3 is TGCGCCAGCAGTGGGAGATGGTGGGCCCTACTGGAGGATACGCAGTATTTT.

The CDR3 loop reads CASRFSKGTRSYEQYF. The CDR3 coding sequence is TGTGCAAGTCGCTTCTCAAAGGGGACCCGCTCCTACGAGCAGTACTTC. The V call is TRBV12-2, the J call TRBJ2-7. TRBV12-2 is deemed a pseudogene. The CDR3 sequence is 16 residues long.

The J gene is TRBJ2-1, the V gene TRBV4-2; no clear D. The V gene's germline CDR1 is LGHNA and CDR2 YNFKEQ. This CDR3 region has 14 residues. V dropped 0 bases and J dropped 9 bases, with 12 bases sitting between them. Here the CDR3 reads CASSQEDRRGEQFF. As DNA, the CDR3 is TGTGCCAGCAGCCAAGAAGACCGGAGAGGTGAGCAGTTCTTC.

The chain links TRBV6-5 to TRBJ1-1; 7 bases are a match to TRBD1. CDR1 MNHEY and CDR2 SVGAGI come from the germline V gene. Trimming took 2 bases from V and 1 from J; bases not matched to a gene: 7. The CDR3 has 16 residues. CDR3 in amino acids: CASSYQGVGANTEAFF. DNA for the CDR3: TGTGCCAGCAGTTACCAGGGGGTGGGGGCGAACACTGAAGCTTTCTTT.

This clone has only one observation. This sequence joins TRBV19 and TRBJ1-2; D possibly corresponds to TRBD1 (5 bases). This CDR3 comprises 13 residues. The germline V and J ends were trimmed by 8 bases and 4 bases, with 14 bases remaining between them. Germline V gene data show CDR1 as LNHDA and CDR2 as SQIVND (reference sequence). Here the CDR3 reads CASQAQGRYGYTF. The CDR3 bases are TGTGCCAGTCAAGCTCAGGGTCGCTATGGCTACACCTTC.

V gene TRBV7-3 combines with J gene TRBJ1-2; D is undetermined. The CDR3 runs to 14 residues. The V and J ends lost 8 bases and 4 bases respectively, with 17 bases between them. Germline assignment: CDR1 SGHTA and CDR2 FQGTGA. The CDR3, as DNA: TGTGCCAGCGGCCTCGCGGGAGACCCCTATGGCTACACCTTC. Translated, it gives CASGLAGDPYGYTF.

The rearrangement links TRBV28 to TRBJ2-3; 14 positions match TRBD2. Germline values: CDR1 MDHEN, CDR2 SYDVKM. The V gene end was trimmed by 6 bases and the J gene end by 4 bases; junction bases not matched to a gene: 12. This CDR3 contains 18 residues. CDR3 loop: CASRKHGTSGSGADTQYF. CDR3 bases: TGTGCCAGCAGAAAGCACGGGACTAGCGGGAGTGGTGCAGATACGCAGTATTTT.

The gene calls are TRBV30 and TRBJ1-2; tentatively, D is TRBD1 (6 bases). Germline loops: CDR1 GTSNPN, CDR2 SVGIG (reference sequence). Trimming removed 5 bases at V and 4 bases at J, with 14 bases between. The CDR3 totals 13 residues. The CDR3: CAWGLGASYGYTF. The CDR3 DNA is TGTGCCTGGGGTCTGGGGGCCTCCTATGGCTACACCTTC.

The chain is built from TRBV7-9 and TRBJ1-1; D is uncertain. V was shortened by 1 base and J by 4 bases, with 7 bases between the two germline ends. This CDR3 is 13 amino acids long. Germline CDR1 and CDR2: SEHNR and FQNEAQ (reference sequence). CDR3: CASSLELPTEAFF. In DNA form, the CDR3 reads TGTGCCAGCAGCTTAGAACTTCCCACTGAAGCTTTCTTT.

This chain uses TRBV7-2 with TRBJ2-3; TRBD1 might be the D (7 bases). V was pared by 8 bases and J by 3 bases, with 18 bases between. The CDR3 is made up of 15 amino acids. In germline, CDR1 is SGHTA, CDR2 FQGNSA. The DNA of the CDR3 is TGTGCCAGCGCAAGGGGGCGGGGCGGAACAGATACGCAGTATTTT. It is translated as CASARGRGGTDTQYF.